Listed below are T cell receptor beta chains from one sample, sequenced in a study of cytomegalovirus exposure and HLA in healthy donors. Data came from immunoSEQ multiplex PCR; TCRdb stores just in-frame clones and leaves some out. Among some 140,000 clones listed, 90% were seen once. Sequencing used PBMCs. The receptors stem from a young woman in good health and CMV-seropositive. The CDR3 runs from the conserved cysteine through the conserved F or W. The D gene is left open where the match is weak. Expanded clones get a size class; other rows say once, few or many, or leave the size out.

j_call v_call clone_size cdr3_length d_call cdr3_aa cdr3_nt
TRBJ2-1 TRBV9 NA 14 TRBD2 CASSSGLAGNEQFF TGTGCCAGCAGTTCGGGACTAGCGGGCAATGAGCAGTTCTTC
TRBJ2-1 TRBV5-4 NA 15 TRBD2 CASSLSGGIVNEQFF TGTGCCAGCAGTTTAAGCGGGGGGATCGTGAATGAGCAGTTCTTC
TRBJ1-2 TRBV28 NA 14 TRBD1 CASRPGQGDSGYTF TGTGCCAGCAGACCGGGACAGGGGGATTCTGGCTACACCTTC
TRBJ2-3 TRBV13 NA 15 TRBD2 CAVRAGTRPADTQYF TGTGCCGTCCGAGCGGGAACCCGACCCGCAGATACGCAGTATTTT
TRBJ2-6 TRBV28 once 14 NA CASTTGKGANVLTF TGTGCCAGCACAACAGGGAAGGGGGCCAACGTCCTGACTTTC
TRBJ1-5 TRBV4-1 NA 15 TRBD1 CASSPADRGIQPQHF TGCGCCAGCAGCCCTGCGGACAGGGGTATCCAGCCCCAGCATTTT
TRBJ2-3 TRBV10-2 NA 15 TRBD1 CASRFDRGRTDTQYF TGCGCCAGCAGGTTCGACAGGGGGCGTACAGATACGCAGTATTTT
TRBJ1-1 TRBV7-2 NA 15 TRBD1 CASSLVTGGGDEAFF TGTGCCAGCAGCTTAGTGACAGGGGGCGGTGATGAAGCTTTCTTT
TRBJ2-7 TRBV6-6 once 16 NA CASSPLPGAQYYEQYF TGTGCCAGCAGCCCACTCCCGGGAGCCCAGTACTACGAGCAGTACTTC
TRBJ2-1 TRBV9 once 14 TRBD2 CASSETAGGLEQFF TGTGCCAGCAGCGAAACAGCGGGGGGGCTCGAGCAGTTCTTC
TRBJ1-1 TRBV27 NA 14 TRBD1 CASKAYRGSTEAFF TGTGCCAGCAAGGCTTACAGGGGGAGCACTGAAGCTTTCTTT
TRBJ1-5 TRBV2 NA 15 TRBD1 CASRRQGSSSQPQHF TGTGCCAGCAGAAGACAGGGGTCCAGTAGCCAGCCCCAGCATTTT
TRBJ1-2 TRBV10-2 few 13 NA CASSQFQGYGYTF TGCGCCAGCAGTCAGTTCCAGGGCTATGGCTACACCTTC
TRBJ2-1 TRBV2 NA 13 NA CASNSISYNEQFF TGTGCCAGCAACTCCATCTCCTACAATGAGCAGTTCTTC
TRBJ2-7 TRBV18 NA 11 NA CASSPTYEQYF TGTGCCAGCTCACCTACCTACGAGCAGTACTTC
TRBJ2-1 TRBV11-3 NA 12 NA CASSLLSGEQFF TGTGCCAGCAGCTTACTGAGCGGGGAGCAGTTCTTC
TRBJ2-7 TRBV11-2 NA 13 NA CASGGASSYEQYF TGTGCCAGCGGGGGGGCATCATCCTACGAGCAGTACTTC
TRBJ2-7 TRBV28 NA 15 TRBD2 CASGDGAGRAHEQYF TGTGCCAGCGGGGACGGCGCAGGGAGGGCCCACGAGCAGTACTTC
TRBJ2-3 TRBV29-1 NA 16 TRBD2 CSVEDPTSGSLYTQYF TGCAGCGTTGAAGATCCGACTAGCGGGAGCCTATATACGCAGTATTTT
TRBJ2-5 TRBV5-4 NA 13 NA CASSLWPQETQYF TGTGCCAGCAGCTTGTGGCCACAAGAGACCCAGTACTTC
TRBJ1-1 TRBV19 once 14 TRBD1 CASSIRTGFTEAFF TGTGCCAGTAGTATAAGGACAGGGTTCACTGAAGCTTTCTTT
TRBJ2-7 TRBV11-2 NA 15 TRBD2 CASSSVRGGSYEQYF TGTGCCAGCAGCTCGGTCCGGGGGGGATCCTACGAGCAGTACTTC
TRBJ2-7 TRBV28 NA 14 TRBD2 CASSLGGVSYEQYF TGTGCCAGCAGTTTGGGGGGGGTCTCCTACGAGCAGTACTTC
TRBJ2-1 TRBV9 NA 16 TRBD2 CASSVLAGRSYNEQFF TGTGCCAGCAGCGTCTTAGCGGGAAGATCCTACAATGAGCAGTTCTTC
TRBJ1-2 TRBV28 once 15 NA CASRYRDRKLEGYTF TGTGCCAGCAGATATCGTGACAGGAAGCTAGAAGGCTACACCTTC